This T cell receptor beta chain was identified in a study of regulatory T cells in long-lasting Graves disease (dated by TCRdb to the early 2020s). Background for the entire study: Newly diagnosed Graves' disease patients had taken antithyroid drugs for less than 3 months. This study used TCR sequencing and RNA sequencing of peripheral blood to compare persistent Graves' disease patients against newly diagnosed Graves' disease patients. The study took place in China and was registered as a clinical trial. A total of some 33 samples were covered by TCR sequencing, comprising approximately 13 persistent and 20 or so newly diagnosed Graves' disease patients.

According to the study, the label for this sample's time point signals: newly diagnosed GD, antithyroid drugs for less than 3 months. RNA was extracted from PBMCs in TRIzol for both TCR sequencing and RNA sequencing. The diagnosis of Graves' disease was made according to American Thyroid Association guidelines. Patients were recruited from an endocrinology department in Xi'an, China. Each patient gave approximately 10 milliliters of peripheral blood, collected in an EDTA anticoagulant tube. Ficoll Paque Plus density gradient separation was used to isolate PBMCs, and no further T cell sorting was done. An Agilent 2100 Bioanalyzer and agarose gel were used to check RNA quality, while a NanoDrop 2000 measured RNA concentration. This clonotype was seen many times. Its recognized antigen is unknown. Qualities for individual bases were not recorded, and no much larger clone is one base off. From the cysteine through the phenylalanine, the CDR3 covers 12 amino acids. Only CDR3 DNA remains: 36 bases, in frame from the first base. V was cut back by 3 bases and J by 0 bases, leaving a gap of 2 bases between them. Taken from the germline V gene, the CDR1 and CDR2 loops are LGHNT and FRNRAP.

The receptor library was made with multiplex PCR. Sequencing instrument: Illumina HiSeq 4000. CDR3 regions were amplified by Arm-PCR with iRepertoire HTBI primers to construct TCR beta libraries. PCR products were gel purified before sequencing. Turning to the authors' computational methods: Across samples, roughly 60 TRBV and over 11 TRBJ segments were identified and used for gene usage analysis of CDR3 amino acid clonotypes. Filtered high-quality paired reads were merged into contigs using COPE and FqMerger. BLAST was used to align contigs to the IMGT TRBV, TRBD and TRBJ reference genes, and CDR3 was defined following IMGT. Highly expanded clones were defined as clonotypes with a frequency above 0.1%. Shannon entropy was used to measure repertoire diversity, and the Gini coefficient was used to measure V-J evenness. Clonotypes shared by more than one individual were considered public. Using fastp at Q25 and MiXCR, TCRdb reprocessed the public reads and kept productive beta chains. Here each entry gathers all rows of one CDR3 protein and keeps the most common genes and DNA. TCRdb's processing, not the authors', yielded these V and J calls. The sample table lists 350,000 to 500,000 distinct CDR3 sequences, about 15% of them with a count of one. The ten most abundant clones make up 9.5% to 12% of the sample.

Broad study findings and their caveats: Persistent patients shared more public clonotypes among themselves (2,741) than newly diagnosed patients did (approximately 970). Compared with newly diagnosed patients, persistent Graves' disease patients had lower TCR Shannon entropy and fewer highly expanded clones, which suggests clonal expansion. As a limitation, the authors acknowledged that the small sample size may reduce accuracy. Because the primary lesion, thyroid tissue, could not be accessed, the study looked at peripheral blood alone. Sequencing and analysis were restricted to the TCR beta chain. Preferential use of TRBV28, TRBJ1-2 and TRBJ2-5 was observed in persistent disease, whereas TRBV20-1 and TRBJ2-1 were favored in newly diagnosed disease.

The same sample was also used in a study of T cells in Graves' hyperthyroidism and ophthalmopathy. As the second paper documents: Stable Graves' hyperthyroidism was defined as the absence of progression to ophthalmopathy over 18 months of follow-up. Hyperthyroidism patients were aged 18 to 65 years and newly diagnosed, with disease duration of less than 2 months. The study excluded patients with uncontrolled infections, other autoimmune diseases, pregnancy or lactation. Diagnoses were established on the basis of clinical symptoms, serum thyroxine and TRAb, thyroid ultrasound, and orbital computed tomography. For the first round of RT-PCR on the TCR CDR3, the HTBI primer set was used together with the Qiagen OneStep RT-PCR kit. Most expanded thyroid clonotypes (frequency above 0.001) were also found in blood, which suggests that blood repertoires may mirror thyroid immune responses. A model built on a 13 V-J signature distinguished ophthalmopathy from stable hyperthyroidism, reaching roughly 88% sensitivity and approximately 83% specificity in cross-validation and 80%/75% in testing. During validation, the model predicted progression to ophthalmopathy a median of around 7 months ahead of onset, with more than 55% sensitivity and more than 72% specificity. TCR V-J signatures able to tell the groups apart were searched for in a discovery cohort of 95 or so patients, of whom roughly 42 had Graves' ophthalmopathy and around 57 had stable Graves' hyperthyroidism. Whether ophthalmopathy could be predicted prospectively was tested in an independent validation cohort made up of roughly 19 hyperthyroidism patients plus 17 patients who later progressed to ophthalmopathy. The roughly 100 discovery patients were divided at random into training and test sets in a 7:3 ratio. Thyroid tissue and blood T-cell repertoires from about six Graves' hyperthyroidism patients were also compared in the study. Following sampling, methimazole starting at 30 mg daily was given to hyperthyroidism patients, and high-dose intravenous methylprednisolone was given to ophthalmopathy patients. The libraries were constructed in a second round of multiplex PCR and then size-selected and purified. Paired-end sequencing of the libraries was performed with 100 bp reads on an Illumina HiSeq2000. SOAPnuke was used to process the raw data, with reads discarded if the reads contained adapters or uncalled bases, had a mean Phred below 15, or lacked an exact constant-primer or identifier match. COPE v1.2.5 was used to merge the high-quality paired reads, and each unique nucleotide sequence was defined as a clonotype. MiTCR v1.1 was used to align the clonotypes against IMGT TRBV, TRBD and TRBJ reference segments. The analysis included only V-J combinations with a frequency above 0.0001, which together covered approximately 99% of the repertoires. A TCS score was defined as the ratio of F50 (clonal expansion) to E x V (chaos), with BLOSUM62-based TCRdist applied between CDR3 peptides within each V-J. Welch's t-statistics and random forest reduced around 520 V-J features to 13, which were used in a naive Bayes classifier (R e1071). Sample size was not statistically predetermined, and blinding of investigators to group allocation was not performed. The paper describes TCR Vbeta CDR3 sequencing of more than 120 peripheral blood samples, made up of about 40 ophthalmopathy patients, around 73 hyperthyroidism patients and around 17 progressor patients.

The sequence was obtained from a woman younger than 45 with Graves disease. Donor details come from another sample of the same person, matched by shared clones. In this chain, TRBV12-5 is recombined with TRBJ1-2; confidence is insufficient to name the D gene. The sample in question was peripheral blood mononuclear cells (PBMCs), obtained at new diagnosis, from a patient treated with antithyroid drugs. The DNA reads as follows: TGTGCTAGTGGTTTCTCTAACTATGGCTACACCTTC. This encodes CASGFSNYGYTF. Where the CDR3 stops, the reference TRBV12-5 and TRBJ1-2 genes take over; the full variable domain is DARVTQTPRHKVTEMGQEVTMRCQPILGHNTVFWYRQTMMQGLELLAYFRNRAPLDDSGMPKDRFSAEMPDATLATLKIQPSEPRDSAVYFCASGFSNYGYTFGSGTRLTVV.